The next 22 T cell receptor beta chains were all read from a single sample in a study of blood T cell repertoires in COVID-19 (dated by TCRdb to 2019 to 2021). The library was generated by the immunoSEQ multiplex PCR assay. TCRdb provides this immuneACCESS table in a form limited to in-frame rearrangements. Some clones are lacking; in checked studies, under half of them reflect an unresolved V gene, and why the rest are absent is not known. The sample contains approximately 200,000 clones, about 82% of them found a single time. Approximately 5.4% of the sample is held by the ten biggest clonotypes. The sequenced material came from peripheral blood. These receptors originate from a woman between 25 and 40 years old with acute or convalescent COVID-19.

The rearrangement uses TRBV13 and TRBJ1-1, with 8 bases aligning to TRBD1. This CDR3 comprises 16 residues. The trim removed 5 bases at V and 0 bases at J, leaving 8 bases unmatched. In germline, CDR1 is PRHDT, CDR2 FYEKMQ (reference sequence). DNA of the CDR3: TGTGCCAGCAGCGGCGTCAGGGGGCAGTTGAACACTGAAGCTTTCTTT. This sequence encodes CASSGVRGQLNTEAFF. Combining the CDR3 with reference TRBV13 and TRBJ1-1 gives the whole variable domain AAGVIQSPRHLIKEKRETATLKCYPIPRHDTVYWYQQGPGQDPQFLISFYEKMQSDKGSIPDRFSAQQFSDYHSELNMSSLELGDSALYFCASSGVRGQLNTEAFFGQGTRLTVV.

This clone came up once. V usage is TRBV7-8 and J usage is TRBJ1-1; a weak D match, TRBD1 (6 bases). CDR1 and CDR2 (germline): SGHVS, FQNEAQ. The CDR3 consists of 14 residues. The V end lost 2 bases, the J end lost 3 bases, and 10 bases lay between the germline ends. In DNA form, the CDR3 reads TGTGCCAGCAGCTTATTGGGGGCAGACACTGAAGCTTTCTTT. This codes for CASSLLGADTEAFF.

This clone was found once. CDR3 nucleotides: TGTGCCAGTAGTATAGGGGGCAGGGGAAGCAATCAGCCCCAGCATTTT. It yields the protein CASSIGGRGSNQPQHF. V gene TRBV19 combines with J gene TRBJ1-5; maybe TRBD1 (6 bases). Trimming took off 1 base at V and 1 base at J, with 11 bases between the two ends. The germline V gene has CDR1 LNHDA and CDR2 SQIVND (reference sequence). The CDR3 totals 16 residues.

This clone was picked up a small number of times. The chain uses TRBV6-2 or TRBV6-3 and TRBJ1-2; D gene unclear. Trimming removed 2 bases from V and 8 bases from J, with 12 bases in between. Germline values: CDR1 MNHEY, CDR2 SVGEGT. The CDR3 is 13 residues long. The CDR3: CASSYNPAGGYTF. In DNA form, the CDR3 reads TGTGCCAGCAGTTACAACCCCGCGGGCGGCTACACCTTC.

This CDR3 is CASSYEPRDNEQFF. As DNA, the CDR3 is TGTGCCAGCAGTTATGAACCCCGGGACAATGAGCAGTTCTTC. The chain has TRBV6-2 or TRBV6-3 and TRBJ2-1; D gene ambiguous. The CDR3 consists of 14 residues. Germline V gene lookup returns CDR1 MNHEY and CDR2 SVGEGT. The V end lost 3 bases, the J end lost 5 bases, and 11 bases lay between the germline ends.

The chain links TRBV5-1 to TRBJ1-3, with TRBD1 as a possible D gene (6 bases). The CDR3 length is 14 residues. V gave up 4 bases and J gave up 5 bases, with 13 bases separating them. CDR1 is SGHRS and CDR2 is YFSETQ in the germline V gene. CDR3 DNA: TGCGCCAGCAGCCCCTCAGGGGAACGAAACACCATATATTTT. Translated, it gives CASSPSGERNTIYF.

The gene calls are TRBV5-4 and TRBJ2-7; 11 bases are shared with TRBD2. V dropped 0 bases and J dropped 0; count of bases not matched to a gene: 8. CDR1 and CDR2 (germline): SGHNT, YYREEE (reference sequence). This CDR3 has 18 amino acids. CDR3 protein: CASSLAGLAGGGSYEQYF. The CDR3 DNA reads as TGTGCCAGCAGCTTGGCGGGGCTAGCGGGAGGCGGCTCCTACGAGCAGTACTTC.

The CDR3 reads CASSPRTGTGELFF. The CDR3 bases are TGTGCCAGCTCACCACGGACAGGGACCGGGGAGCTGTTTTTT. This rearrangement joins TRBV18 to TRBJ2-2; 8 bases are shared with TRBD1. Germline CDR1 KGHSH, CDR2 LQKENI. After removal of 1 base from V and 5 bases from J, the junction contained 0 bases not matched to a gene. The CDR3 extends over 14 amino acids.

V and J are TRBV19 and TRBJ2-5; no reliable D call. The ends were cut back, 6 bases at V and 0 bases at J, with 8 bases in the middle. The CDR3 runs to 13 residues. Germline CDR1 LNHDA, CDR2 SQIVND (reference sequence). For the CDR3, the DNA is TGTGCCAGTAGCCCTCGTGACCAAGAGACCCAGTACTTC. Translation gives CASSPRDQETQYF.

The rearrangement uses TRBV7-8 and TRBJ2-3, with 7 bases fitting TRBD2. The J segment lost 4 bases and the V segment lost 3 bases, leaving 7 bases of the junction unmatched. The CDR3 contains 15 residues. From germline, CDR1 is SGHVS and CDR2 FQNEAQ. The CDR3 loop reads CASSFRSGIPDTQYF. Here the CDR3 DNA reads TGTGCCAGCAGCTTTAGGAGCGGGATTCCAGATACGCAGTATTTT.

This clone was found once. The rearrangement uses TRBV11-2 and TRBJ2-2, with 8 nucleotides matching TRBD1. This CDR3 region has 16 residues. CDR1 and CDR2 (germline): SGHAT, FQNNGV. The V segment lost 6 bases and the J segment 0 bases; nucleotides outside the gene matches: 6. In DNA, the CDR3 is TGTGCCAGCAGTCTCCAGGGGGCATCGAACACCGGGGAGCTGTTTTTT. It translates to CASSLQGASNTGELFF.

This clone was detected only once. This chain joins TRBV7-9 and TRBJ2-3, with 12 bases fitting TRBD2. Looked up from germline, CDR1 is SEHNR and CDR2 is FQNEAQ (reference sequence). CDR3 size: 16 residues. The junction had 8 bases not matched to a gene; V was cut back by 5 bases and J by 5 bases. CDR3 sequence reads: CASSPRTSGVGDTQYF. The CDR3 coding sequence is TGTGCCAGCAGCCCAAGGACTAGCGGGGTGGGAGATACGCAGTATTTT.

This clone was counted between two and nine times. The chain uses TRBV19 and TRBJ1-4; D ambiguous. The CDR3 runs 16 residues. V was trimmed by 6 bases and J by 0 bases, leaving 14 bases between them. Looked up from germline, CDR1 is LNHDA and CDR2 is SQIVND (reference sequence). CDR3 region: CASRRIATATNEKLFF. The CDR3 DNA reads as TGTGCCAGTAGACGTATAGCAACCGCAACTAATGAAAAACTGTTTTTT.

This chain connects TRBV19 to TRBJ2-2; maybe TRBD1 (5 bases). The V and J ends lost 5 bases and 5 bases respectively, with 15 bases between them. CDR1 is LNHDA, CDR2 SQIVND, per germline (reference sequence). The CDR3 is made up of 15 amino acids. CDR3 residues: CASSLGQGRTGELFF. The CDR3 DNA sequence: TGTGCCAGTAGTTTAGGGCAGGGCCGAACCGGGGAGCTGTTTTTT.

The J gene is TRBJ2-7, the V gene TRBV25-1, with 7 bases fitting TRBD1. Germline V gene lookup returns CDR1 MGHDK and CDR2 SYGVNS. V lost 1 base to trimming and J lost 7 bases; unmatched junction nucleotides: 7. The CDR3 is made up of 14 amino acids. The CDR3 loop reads CASSEFDREGEQYF. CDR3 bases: TGTGCCAGCAGTGAATTCGACAGGGAAGGGGAGCAGTACTTC.

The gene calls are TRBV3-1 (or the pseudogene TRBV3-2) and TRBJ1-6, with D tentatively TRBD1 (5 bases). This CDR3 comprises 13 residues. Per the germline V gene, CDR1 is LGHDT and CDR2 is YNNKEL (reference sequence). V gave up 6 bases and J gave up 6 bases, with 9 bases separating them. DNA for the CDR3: TGTGCCAGCAGTGGCCAGGGTAATTCACCCCTCCACTTT. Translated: CASSGQGNSPLHF.

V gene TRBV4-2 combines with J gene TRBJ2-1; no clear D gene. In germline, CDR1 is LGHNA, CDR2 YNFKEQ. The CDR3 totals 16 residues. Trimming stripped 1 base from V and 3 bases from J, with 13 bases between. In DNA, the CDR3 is TGTGCCAGCAGCCAAGTTGCCGGAGCTGTCTACAATGAGCAGTTCTTC. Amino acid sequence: CASSQVAGAVYNEQFF.

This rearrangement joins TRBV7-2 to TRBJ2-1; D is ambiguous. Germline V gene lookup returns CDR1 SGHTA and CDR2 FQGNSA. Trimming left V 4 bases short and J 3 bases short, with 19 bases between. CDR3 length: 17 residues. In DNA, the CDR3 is TGTGCCAGCAGCTCACAAACGTCAGGAATAGGCTACAATGAGCAGTTCTTC. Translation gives CASSSQTSGIGYNEQFF.

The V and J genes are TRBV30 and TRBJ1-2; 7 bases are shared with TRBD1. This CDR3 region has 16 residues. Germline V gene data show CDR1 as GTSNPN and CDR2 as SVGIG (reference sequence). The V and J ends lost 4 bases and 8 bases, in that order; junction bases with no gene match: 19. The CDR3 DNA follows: TGTGCCTGGAAAAAGACAGGGAACTTTTTGCGGCGGGGCTACACCTTC. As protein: CAWKKTGNFLRRGYTF.

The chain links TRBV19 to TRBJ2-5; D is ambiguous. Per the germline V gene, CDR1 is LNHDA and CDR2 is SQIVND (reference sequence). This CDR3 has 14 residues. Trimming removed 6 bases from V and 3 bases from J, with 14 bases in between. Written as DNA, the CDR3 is TGTGCCAGTAGCCCCTCGGGTGCGGAAGAGACCCAGTACTTC. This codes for CASSPSGAEETQYF.

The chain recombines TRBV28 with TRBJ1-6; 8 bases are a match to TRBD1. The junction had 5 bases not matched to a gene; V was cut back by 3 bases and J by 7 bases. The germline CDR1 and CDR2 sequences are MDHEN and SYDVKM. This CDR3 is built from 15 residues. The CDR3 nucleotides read TGTGCCAGCAGTTTCTCGGACAGGGCAAATTCACCCCTCCACTTT. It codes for CASSFSDRANSPLHF.

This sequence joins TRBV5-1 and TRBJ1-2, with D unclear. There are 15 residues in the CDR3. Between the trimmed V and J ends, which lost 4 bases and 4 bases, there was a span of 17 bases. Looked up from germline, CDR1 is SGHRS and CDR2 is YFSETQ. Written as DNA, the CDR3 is TGCGCCAGCAGCCCCGCTGGAGGAGGCGGCTATGGCTACACCTTC. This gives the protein CASSPAGGGGYGYTF.